This passage covers 32 T cell receptor beta chains from one sample sequenced in a study of T cell responses to AZD1222 COVID-19 vaccine. Only in-frame clones appear in the TCRdb table, and some are missing; sequencing was by immunoSEQ multiplex PCR. In the table there are roughly 120,000 clones, about 90% of which are singletons. The starting material was peripheral blood, obtained on day 0 of AZD1222 vaccination. These receptors all stem from an adult in good health.

V and J are TRBV20-1 and TRBJ1-2, with unresolved D. Trimming removed 5 bases from V and 5 bases from J, with 6 bases in between. Germline CDR1 and CDR2: DFQATT and SNEGSKA (reference sequence). The CDR3 is 10 residues long. DNA for the CDR3: TGCAGTGCTTCCCTTTATGGCTACACCTTC. It codes for CSASLYGYTF.

The V call is TRBV5-4, the J call TRBJ1-4, with 7 bases matching TRBD1. The CDR3 extends over 15 amino acids. The V gene's germline CDR1 is SGHNT and CDR2 YYREEE (reference sequence). V lost 4 bases, J lost 3 bases, and 6 bases stayed unmatched. The CDR3 spells CASSRQGLANEKLFF. DNA for the CDR3: TGTGCCAGCAGCCGACAGGGACTAGCTAATGAAAAACTGTTTTTT.

This chain links TRBV6-5 with TRBJ1-2; D gene uncertain. CDR3 length: 13 residues. Germline values: CDR1 MNHEY, CDR2 SVGAGI. V was cut by 6 bases and J by 4 bases, with 12 bases left in between. CDR3 sequence reads: CASRSFIFYGYTF. The CDR3 region has the DNA TGTGCCAGCAGGAGCTTTATCTTCTATGGCTACACCTTC.

The gene calls are TRBV11-1 and TRBJ2-3, with D possibly TRBD1 on 6 matching bases. From germline, CDR1 is SGHAT and CDR2 FQDESV (reference sequence). The V and J ends lost 0 bases and 0 bases respectively, with 16 bases between them. The CDR3 contains 18 residues. For the CDR3, the DNA is TGTGCCAGCAGCTTAGCGCGACAGGCTGGGGGTAGCACAGATACGCAGTATTTT. This codes for CASSLARQAGGSTDTQYF.

The chain uses TRBV10-1 and TRBJ1-6, with D possibly being TRBD1 (6 bases). This CDR3 is 14 amino acids long. Germline values: CDR1 WNHNN, CDR2 SYGVQD (reference sequence). The V end lost 10 bases, the J end lost 5 bases, and 15 bases lay between the germline ends. The CDR3, as DNA: TGCGCCATCCCGGGGACATCCAATAATTCACCCCTCCACTTT. As protein: CAIPGTSNNSPLHF.

The chain is built from TRBV7-8 and TRBJ2-7; 13 bases are shared with TRBD2. CDR3 size: 15 residues. V was pared by 5 bases and J by 3 bases, with 4 bases of the junction left unmatched. Germline CDR1 SGHVS, CDR2 FQNEAQ. CDR3 DNA sequence: TGTGCCAGCAGCCCTCGGACTAGCGGGGGCTACGAGCAGTACTTC. Translated, it gives CASSPRTSGGYEQYF. Drawing the rest from reference TRBV7-8 and TRBJ2-7, the complete variable domain is GAGVSQSPRYKVAKRGQDVALRCDPISGHVSLFWYQQALGQGPEFLTYFQNEAQLDKSGLPSDRFFAERPEGSVSTLKIQRTQQEDSAVYLCASSPRTSGGYEQYFGPGTRLTVT.

This sequence joins TRBV9 and TRBJ2-5, with D possibly matching TRBD2 (5 bases). This CDR3 contains 15 residues. V was shortened by 0 bases and J by 5 bases, with 14 bases between the two germline ends. Germline CDR1 SGDLS, CDR2 YYNGEE. The DNA for the CDR3 is TGTGCCAGCAGCGTAGAAGAGGGTAGGCGGGAGACCCAGTACTTC. Amino acids: CASSVEEGRRETQYF.

The chain has TRBV4-3 and TRBJ2-3; D uncertain. CDR1 and CDR2 from the germline V gene are LGHNA and YSLEER. Trimming removed 1 base at V and 6 bases at J, with 5 bases between. The CDR3 extends over 12 amino acids. The CDR3 DNA reads as TGCGCCAGCAGCCAAGGTCGCGATACGCAGTATTTT. Translating it yields CASSQGRDTQYF.

The gene calls are TRBV2 and TRBJ1-5, with 11 nucleotides matching TRBD1. Per germline, CDR1 SNHLY and CDR2 FYNNEI. V trimming: 4 bases; J trimming: 2 bases; junction bases outside the gene matches: 4. The CDR3 totals 16 residues. This CDR3 is CASSGTGGAGNQPQHF. Here the CDR3 DNA reads TGTGCCAGCAGTGGGACAGGGGGCGCGGGCAATCAGCCCCAGCATTTT.

The rearrangement joins TRBV5-5 to TRBJ1-1, with 8 bases identical to TRBD1. V trimming: 1 base; J trimming: 4 bases; junction bases outside the gene matches: 6. Germline CDR1 is SGHKS and CDR2 is YYEKEE (reference sequence). The CDR3 runs to 15 residues. The CDR3 protein is CASSLYGQGGTEAFF. In DNA, the CDR3 is TGTGCCAGCAGCTTGTATGGACAGGGAGGCACTGAAGCTTTCTTT.

This clone was recorded only once. This rearrangement joins TRBV11-2 to TRBJ1-4; D not resolved. This CDR3 is built from 15 residues. The V gene lost 3 bases and the J gene lost 0 bases, with 8 bases spanning the gap. Germline V CDR1 and CDR2: SGHAT, FQNNGV. As DNA, the CDR3 is TGTGCCAGCAGCTTCCCGCGGTCAACTAATGAAAAACTGTTTTTT. Residues: CASSFPRSTNEKLFF.

The V gene is TRBV14, the J gene TRBJ2-1, with D uncertain. V lost 1 base to trimming and J lost 9 bases, with 16 bases between them. Germline assignment: CDR1 SGHDN and CDR2 FVKESK. The CDR3 extends over 15 amino acids. The CDR3 loop reads CASSQVSGHTREQFF. CDR3 nucleotides: TGTGCCAGCAGCCAAGTATCGGGCCACACACGTGAGCAGTTCTTC.

The V call is TRBV28, the J call TRBJ2-1, with D possibly TRBD2 on 5 matching bases. The CDR3 loop spans 15 amino acids. CDR1 and CDR2 (germline): MDHEN, SYDVKM. With 2 bases removed from V and 5 bases from J, the gap between germline ends came to 13 bases. CDR3 coding DNA: TGTGCCAGCAGTTTACTCACTAGTTTGGACAATGAGCAGTTCTTC. This gives the protein CASSLLTSLDNEQFF.

This chain connects TRBV7-2 to TRBJ1-5, with a weak D call TRBD1 (5 bases). V was cut by 5 bases and J by 11 bases, with 16 bases left in between. Germline-derived CDR1 and CDR2 are SGHTA and FQGNSA. This CDR3 is built from 13 residues. In DNA, the CDR3 is TGTGCCAGCAGCCCCCCTTGGGGCTCGGCCCAGCATTTT. Amino acids: CASSPPWGSAQHF.

This clone appeared a few times. The chain links TRBV27 to TRBJ2-7; D is possibly TRBD1 (5 bases). Trimming cost V 8 bases and J 6 bases, with 26 bases left between them. From germline, CDR1 is MNHEY and CDR2 SMNVEV (reference sequence). CDR3 length equals 16 residues. The CDR3 spells CASSQQVGQGWGEQYF. The DNA of the CDR3 is TGTGCCAGCTCCCAGCAAGTGGGCCAGGGTTGGGGCGAGCAGTACTTC.

The chain uses TRBV7-8 and TRBJ1-2, with no clear D. This CDR3 has 14 residues. Trimming shortened V by 3 bases and J by 2 bases, and 10 bases separated the two germline ends. Germline CDR1 reads SGHVS; CDR2 reads FQNEAQ. CDR3 nucleotides: TGTGCCAGCAGCTTCTACGGTGAAAACTATGGCTACACCTTC. As protein: CASSFYGENYGYTF. Together with reference TRBV7-8 and TRBJ1-2, the CDR3 gives the full variable domain: GAGVSQSPRYKVAKRGQDVALRCDPISGHVSLFWYQQALGQGPEFLTYFQNEAQLDKSGLPSDRFFAERPEGSVSTLKIQRTQQEDSAVYLCASSFYGENYGYTFGSGTRLTVV.

This chain uses TRBV7-8 with TRBJ2-7; no clear D. Per the germline V gene, CDR1 is SGHVS and CDR2 is FQNEAQ. V lost 2 bases, J lost 2 bases, and 10 bases lay in between. The CDR3 extends over 14 amino acids. The CDR3 sequence is CASSLSGPTYEQYF. The CDR3 nucleotides read TGTGCCAGCAGCTTAAGTGGTCCAACCTACGAGCAGTACTTC.

Regarding this clone: At the DNA level, this CDR3 is encoded by other sequences in the same sample as well. This chain joins TRBV18 and TRBJ2-5; D gene ambiguous. V lost 5 bases to trimming and J lost 2 bases, with 3 bases between them. Germline V CDR1 and CDR2: KGHSH, LQKENI. The CDR3 spans 11 residues. The CDR3 reads CASSIQETQYF. The CDR3 DNA sequence: TGTGCCAGCTCAATACAAGAGACCCAGTACTTC.

The V call is TRBV18, the J call TRBJ1-1; TRBD1 matches at 7 bases. J lost 0 bases, V lost 3 bases, and 13 bases had no gene match. The germline gives CDR1 KGHSH, CDR2 LQKENI. CDR3 size: 18 residues. The CDR3 bases are TGTGCCAGCTCACCGAAAAACAGGGGAAAGGGGGTGAACACTGAAGCTTTCTTT. Translated: CASSPKNRGKGVNTEAFF.

The chain is built from TRBV21-1 and TRBJ2-7; TRBD2 is taken as the D call from the table, unchecked against the DNA. TRBV21-1 is a listed pseudogene. The CDR3 consists of 11 residues. The CDR3 DNA reads as TGTGCCAGCAGCAAGAACCCGCGGGAGTACTTC. As protein: CASSKNPREYF.

The V call is TRBV6-2 or TRBV6-3, the J call TRBJ2-1; 7 positions match TRBD2. Germline-derived CDR1 and CDR2 are MNHEY and SVGEGT. The CDR3 totals 14 residues. V shed 3 bases and J 7 bases; nucleotides not matched to a gene: 6. In nucleotides, the CDR3 is TGTGCCAGCAGTTATCGGAGCGGGGTGAATGAGCAGTTCTTC. Residues: CASSYRSGVNEQFF.

The rearrangement uses TRBV4-1 and TRBJ2-2; 8 bases line up with TRBD2. This CDR3 is built from 16 residues. CDR1 MGHRA and CDR2 YSYEKL come from the germline V gene. The V segment lost 4 bases and the J segment 15 bases; nucleotides outside the gene matches: 19. Here the CDR3 reads CASSPVSREGKRRMFF. Written as DNA, the CDR3 is TGCGCCAGCAGCCCAGTCTCCCGGGAGGGAAAGCGTAGGATGTTTTTT.

The chain uses TRBV29-1 and TRBJ2-3; maybe TRBD1 (6 bases). CDR1 and CDR2 (germline): SQVTM, ANQGSEA. The V gene lost 4 bases and the J gene lost 4 bases, with 15 bases spanning the gap. The CDR3 runs to 14 residues. In DNA, the CDR3 is TGCAGCGTTGCACCACAGGGCTTGGCAGATACGCAGTATTTT. It translates to CSVAPQGLADTQYF.

The rearrangement uses TRBV27 and TRBJ1-2; a weak D match, TRBD1 (6 bases). The ends were cut back, 0 bases at V and 2 bases at J, with 16 bases in the middle. CDR1 is MNHEY, CDR2 SMNVEV, per germline (reference sequence). The CDR3 runs to 17 residues. CDR3 nucleotides: TGTGCCAGCAGTTTATCTACCCAGACAGGAAACAACTATGGCTACACCTTC. Translation: CASSLSTQTGNNYGYTF.

The chain recombines TRBV3-1 (or the pseudogene TRBV3-2) with TRBJ2-1; 11 bases are a match to TRBD2. The CDR3 has 14 residues. The germline V gene encodes CDR1 LGHDT and CDR2 YNNKEL (reference sequence). V was clipped by 4 bases and J by 10 bases; unmatched bases: 6. The CDR3 nucleotides read TGTGCCAGCAGCCCCACTAGCGGGAGTACCGAGCAGTTCTTC. Translating it yields CASSPTSGSTEQFF.

The chain links TRBV27 to TRBJ2-7; D gene uncertain. The germline V gene encodes CDR1 MNHEY and CDR2 SMNVEV (reference sequence). V lost 8 bases, J lost 2 bases, and 4 bases lay in between. The CDR3 runs to 10 residues. The CDR3 protein is CASGPYEQYF. CDR3 DNA sequence: TGTGCCAGCGGCCCCTACGAGCAGTACTTC.

The rearrangement joins TRBV15 to TRBJ1-5; 8 nucleotides line up with TRBD1. In germline, CDR1 is LNHNV, CDR2 YYDKDF (reference sequence). Trimming at V came to 1 base and at J to 0 bases, leaving 5 bases not matched to a gene. The CDR3 is 17 amino acids. CDR3 protein: CATSRAGQDYSNQPQHF. The CDR3 coding sequence is TGTGCCACCAGCAGAGCGGGACAGGATTATAGCAATCAGCCCCAGCATTTT.

V gene TRBV3-1 (or the pseudogene TRBV3-2) combines with J gene TRBJ2-5; D gene ambiguous. CDR1 and CDR2 from the germline V gene are LGHDT and YNNKEL (reference sequence). V lost 4 bases, J lost 5 bases, and 8 bases lay in between. The CDR3 extends over 12 amino acids. CDR3 amino acids: CASSRPMETQYF. The CDR3 DNA is TGTGCCAGCAGCCGACCCATGGAGACCCAGTACTTC.

This clone was detected only a few times. The V and J genes are TRBV6-5 and TRBJ2-7; 11 bases align to TRBD1. V was pared by 2 bases and J by 4 bases, with 7 bases of the junction left unmatched. The germline V gene encodes CDR1 MNHEY and CDR2 SVGAGI. This CDR3 comprises 16 residues. DNA of the CDR3: TGTGCCAGCAGTTACCTAGACGGGACAGGGGGTTACGAGCAGTACTTC. This sequence encodes CASSYLDGTGGYEQYF.

The chain combines TRBV5-1 with TRBJ2-1; unclear D gene. Germline V gene lookup returns CDR1 SGHRS and CDR2 YFSETQ. V shed 0 bases and J shed 7 bases, with 11 bases lying between them. This CDR3 comprises 14 residues. CDR3 protein: CASSLGSLENEQFF. The CDR3 region has the DNA TGCGCCAGCAGCTTGGGTTCGCTTGAGAATGAGCAGTTCTTC.

The gene calls are TRBV7-2 and TRBJ2-3; 7 bases agree with TRBD1. V trimming: 2 bases; J trimming: 0 bases; junction bases outside the gene matches: 5. Per the germline V gene, CDR1 is SGHTA and CDR2 is FQGNSA. CDR3 length: 16 residues. The CDR3: CASSLRGPGSTDTQYF. The CDR3 DNA follows: TGTGCCAGCAGCTTAAGGGGGCCAGGAAGCACAGATACGCAGTATTTT.

The chain joins TRBV9 to TRBJ2-7; D remains unclear. This CDR3 has 15 amino acids. V was clipped by 3 bases and J by 6 bases, with 19 bases between them. The germline V gene has CDR1 SGDLS and CDR2 YYNGEE. CDR3 sequence: CASSEGENWGSEQYF. The CDR3 nucleotides are TGTGCCAGCAGCGAAGGAGAGAATTGGGGTTCCGAGCAGTACTTC.